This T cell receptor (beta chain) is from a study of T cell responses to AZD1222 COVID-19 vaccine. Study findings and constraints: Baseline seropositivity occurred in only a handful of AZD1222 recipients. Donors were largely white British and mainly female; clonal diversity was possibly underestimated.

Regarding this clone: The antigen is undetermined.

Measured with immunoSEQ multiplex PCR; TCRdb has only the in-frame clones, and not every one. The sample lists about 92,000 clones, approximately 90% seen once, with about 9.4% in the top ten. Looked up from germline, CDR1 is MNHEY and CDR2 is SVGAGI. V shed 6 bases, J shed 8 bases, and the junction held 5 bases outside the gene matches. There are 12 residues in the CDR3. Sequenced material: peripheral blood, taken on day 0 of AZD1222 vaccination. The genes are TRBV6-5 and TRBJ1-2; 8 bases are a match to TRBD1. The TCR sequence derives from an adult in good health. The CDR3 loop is CASRGQGGGYTF. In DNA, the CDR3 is TGTGCCAGCAGAGGACAGGGAGGGGGCTACACCTTC.